This record looks at one T cell receptor beta chain sequence and its context. The antigen is undetermined. The data belong to a study of T cell responses to AZD1222 COVID-19 vaccine. Study results and caveats: Spike-specific TCR breadth and depth both grew after two AZD1222 doses. The CD4 TCRs associated with vaccination extended across spike and predominated at 160-218 and 743-854. Most donors were white British and more were female, and clonal diversity was possibly underestimated. Only a handful of individuals given AZD1222 were seropositive at baseline.

With 3 bases removed from V and 0 bases from J, the gap between germline ends came to 6 bases. CDR1 and CDR2 (germline): SQVTM, ANQGSEA. The length of the CDR3 is 13 residues. Generated by immunoSEQ multiplex PCR, the TCRdb table keeps only in-frame clones and is missing some. Of 100,000 or so clones listed, roughly 89% were seen once; the top ten hold 16%. The chain links TRBV29-1 to TRBJ2-1, with TRBD2 as a possible D gene (6 bases). The sequence was collected from an adult in good health. Here the sequenced sample was peripheral blood, taken on day 0 of AZD1222 vaccination. The CDR3 reads CSVEGGSYNEQFF. As DNA, the CDR3 is TGCAGCGTTGAGGGGGGCTCCTACAATGAGCAGTTCTTC.